This TCR beta chain was documented in a study of T cell changes during pregnancy in multiple sclerosis (dated by TCRdb to the late 2010s). For context, the study as a whole: The study looked at changes in the T cell repertoire across pregnancy in women with multiple sclerosis.

The library came from the immunoSEQ multiplex PCR assay. Not all clones reach the TCRdb copy of this immuneACCESS table, which keeps in-frame sequences only. Checked studies attribute under half of the gap to unresolved V genes and leave the rest unexplained. The sample table lists fewer than 50,000 clones, about 90% of them with a count of one. The ten largest clones represent around 0.7% of the sample. The germline V gene (reference sequence) specifies LNHDA as CDR1 and SQIVND as CDR2. The CDR3 contains 18 residues, cysteine and phenylalanine counted. The DNA shown is the 54-base CDR3, in frame from base 1. From V the trimming removes 5 bases and from J it removes 11 bases, while the gene matches leave 21 bases of the junction unaccounted for. With respect to this clone: The antigen this receptor binds is unknown. Base qualities were left out, and no much larger clone turns up one base away.

The V and J segments used are TRBV19 and TRBJ1-6; TRBD1 fits 7 bases in the junction. The TCR originated in a female donor in good health, enrolled as a control in a pregnancy study. The material was CD4+ T cells from peripheral blood mononuclear cells, obtained in the second trimester of pregnancy. The nucleotide sequence is given as TGTGCCAGTAGTGGGGCGGGGACAGCTTATTCGTCCTTGCCACCCCTCCACTTT. Its protein reads: CASSGAGTAYSSLPPLHF. Reference TRBV19 and TRBJ1-6 genes cover what lies past the CDR3, so the full variable domain is DGGITQSPKYLFRKEGQNVTLSCEQNLNHDAMYWYRQDPGQGLRLIYYSQIVNDFQKGDIAEGYSVSREKKESFPLTVTSAQKNPTAFYLCASSGAGTAYSSLPPLHFGNGTRLTVT.